The 29 T cell receptor beta chains in this list originate from one sample, sequenced in a study of cytomegalovirus exposure and HLA in healthy donors. PCR employed 60 Vbeta and 13 Jbeta primers. Data came from immunoSEQ multiplex PCR; TCRdb stores just in-frame clones and leaves some out. The table records under 200,000 clones, approximately 84% of them present only once. Input material: PBMCs. These receptors were obtained from a boy younger than 18 in good health and CMV-seronegative.

CDR3 protein: CASGGGQSPFF. The CDR3 DNA reads as TGTGCCAGCGGTGGGGGACAGAGTCCTTTCTTT. The gene calls are TRBV9 and TRBJ1-1, with TRBD1 identical over 7 bases. There are 11 residues in the CDR3. Germline CDR1 and CDR2: SGDLS and YYNGEE. The V gene end was trimmed by 7 bases and the J gene end by 12 bases; junction bases not matched to a gene: 9.

The rearrangement links TRBV11-2 to TRBJ1-4, with D possibly matching TRBD1 (5 bases). The V end lost 0 bases, the J end lost 0 bases, and 5 bases lay between the germline ends. Germline V gene sequence: CDR1 SGHAT, CDR2 FQNNGV. CDR3 length: 15 residues. CDR3 nucleotide sequence: TGTGCCAGCAGCTTAGACAGGGCAACTAATGAAAAACTGTTTTTT. This sequence encodes CASSLDRATNEKLFF.

V gene TRBV10-3 combines with J gene TRBJ2-7; the D gene is possibly TRBD2 (6 bases). There are 16 residues in the CDR3. CDR1 is ENHRY, CDR2 SYGVKD, per germline. Trimming removed 4 bases from V and 0 bases from J, with 16 bases in between. The DNA of the CDR3 is TGTGCCATCAGTGGGGTGCGGGGAGCGGTCTCCTACGAGCAGTACTTC. It yields the protein CAISGVRGAVSYEQYF.

The rearrangement joins TRBV5-1 to TRBJ2-1, with 11 bases lining up with TRBD2. Unmatched junction bases numbered 9, after V lost 4 bases and J lost 9 bases. CDR3 length equals 15 residues. CDR1 is SGHRS and CDR2 is YFSETQ in the germline V gene. The CDR3 nucleotides read TGCGCCAGCAGCCCATTAGCGGGGGGGGGTAGTGAGCAGTTCTTC. Its protein is CASSPLAGGGSEQFF.

This sequence joins TRBV25-1 and TRBJ2-1, with TRBD2 matching over 7 bases. Germline values: CDR1 MGHDK, CDR2 SYGVNS. This CDR3 is 13 amino acids long. J gave up 5 bases and V 3 bases, and 1 base lay outside the gene matches. For the CDR3, the DNA is TGTGCCAGCAGTGAGGGAGGGGACAATGAGCAGTTCTTC. It codes for CASSEGGDNEQFF.

CDR3 sequence: CASSPQGVRSYNEQFF. CDR3 sequence (DNA): TGTGCCAGCAGCCCACAAGGGGTTCGCTCCTACAATGAGCAGTTCTTC. The V gene is TRBV7-8, the J gene TRBJ2-1; weak D call: TRBD1 (5 bases). The length of the CDR3 is 16 residues. CDR1 SGHVS and CDR2 FQNEAQ come from the germline V gene. V gave up 5 bases and J gave up 0 bases, with 14 bases separating them.

The rearrangement links TRBV7-9 to TRBJ2-7, with D unresolved. Looked up from germline, CDR1 is SEHNR and CDR2 is FQNEAQ (reference sequence). The V end was cut by 3 bases, the J end by 3 bases, with 9 bases between. The CDR3 runs to 13 residues. The DNA of the CDR3 is TGTGCCAGCAGCTTCGACCGGAGCTACGAGCAGTACTTC. As protein: CASSFDRSYEQYF.

The chain combines TRBV7-9 with TRBJ2-5; D is possibly TRBD1 (5 bases). The closer fit of TRBJ2-7 to the DNA end suggests the J call may be wrong. Germline V gene data show CDR1 as SEHNR and CDR2 as FQNEAQ (reference sequence). CDR3 length: 12 amino acids. In DNA, the CDR3 is TGTGCCAGCAGCTTAGGACAGTACGAGCAGTACTTC. Its protein product is CASSLGQYEQYF.

This chain uses TRBV5-1 with TRBJ2-7; tentative D call: TRBD2 (5 bases). The CDR3 is made up of 15 amino acids. Germline V gene sequence: CDR1 SGHRS, CDR2 YFSETQ. The ends were cut back, 1 base at V and 0 bases at J, with 11 bases in the middle. CDR3 loop: CASSLPWEPSYEQYF. For the CDR3, the DNA is TGCGCCAGCAGCTTGCCCTGGGAGCCCTCCTACGAGCAGTACTTC. Full variable domain (outside the CDR3, taken from reference TRBV5-1 and TRBJ2-7): KAGVTQTPRYLIKTRGQQVTLSCSPISGHRSVSWYQQTPGQGLQFLFEYFSETQRNKGNFPGRFSGRQFSNSRSEMNVSTLELGDSALYLCASSLPWEPSYEQYFGPGTRLTVT.

This chain connects TRBV10-3 to TRBJ1-1; 7 bases are shared with TRBD1. The CDR3 is made up of 12 amino acids. From germline, CDR1 is ENHRY and CDR2 SYGVKD. V lost 4 bases and J lost 4; bases outside the gene matches: 0. The CDR3 bases are TGTGCCATCAGTGGGGACAGCACTGAAGCTTTCTTT. Residues: CAISGDSTEAFF.

The genes are TRBV28 and TRBJ2-1, with D hard to call. The CDR3 runs 12 residues. Trimming took 1 base from V and 7 from J, leaving 5 bases between them. Per germline, CDR1 MDHEN and CDR2 SYDVKM. The CDR3 sequence: CASSLLRNEQFF. CDR3 nucleotide sequence: TGTGCCAGCAGTTTATTGAGGAATGAGCAGTTCTTC.

The J gene is TRBJ2-3, the V gene TRBV27, with 10 bases aligning to TRBD2. The V and J ends lost 6 bases and 0 bases, in that order; junction bases with no gene match: 18. CDR1 MNHEY and CDR2 SMNVEV come from the germline V gene (reference sequence). The length of the CDR3 is 20 residues. The CDR3 DNA sequence: TGTGCCAGCAGGACGCTTCTCTTGCCAGCGGGAGGGCCTAGCACAGATACGCAGTATTTT. Protein product: CASRTLLLPAGGPSTDTQYF.

The chain has TRBV13 and TRBJ2-3; D remains unclear. V was trimmed by 5 bases and J by 4 bases, leaving 13 bases between them. CDR1 PRHDT and CDR2 FYEKMQ come from the germline V gene (reference sequence). The length of the CDR3 is 14 residues. DNA of the CDR3: TGTGCCAGCAGCCCACAACCTTTCTCAGATACGCAGTATTTT. It encodes CASSPQPFSDTQYF.

The chain carries TRBV7-2 and TRBJ1-2, with 7 bases aligning to TRBD1. V lost 3 bases and J lost 3; bases outside the gene matches: 1. In germline, CDR1 is SGHTA, CDR2 FQGNSA. The CDR3 contains 13 residues. CDR3 coding DNA: TGTGCCAGCAGCTTGGGGACAGACTATGGCTACACCTTC. Its protein is CASSLGTDYGYTF.

V and J are TRBV5-1 and TRBJ2-7, with D maybe TRBD1 (6 bases). The CDR3 loop spans 14 amino acids. Between the trimmed V and J ends, which lost 3 bases and 5 bases, there was a span of 15 bases. Germline V lookup: CDR1 SGHRS, CDR2 YFSETQ. The DNA of the CDR3 is TGCGCCAGCAGCTGGTGGACAGCTAGAGACGAGCAGTACTTC. It is translated as CASSWWTARDEQYF.

The chain recombines TRBV5-4 with TRBJ1-2; possibly TRBD1 for D (5 bases). Germline loops: CDR1 SGHNT, CDR2 YYREEE (reference sequence). Trimming cost V 0 bases and J 10 bases, with 13 bases left between them. CDR3 length: 13 residues. CDR3 bases: TGTGCCAGCAGCTTGGAACTTGGGGACTCCTACACCTTC. It yields the protein CASSLELGDSYTF.

The chain uses TRBV10-3 and TRBJ2-5; 8 nucleotides match TRBD1. The CDR3 is made up of 15 amino acids. Germline CDR1 ENHRY, CDR2 SYGVKD. J gave up 2 bases and V 9 bases, and 11 bases lay outside the gene matches. The CDR3 DNA reads as TGTGCCATGGCGCCGGGACAGGACATTCAAGAGACCCAGTACTTC. It translates to CAMAPGQDIQETQYF.

The chain joins TRBV11-2 to TRBJ2-1; D remains ambiguous. Trimming took 1 base from V and 4 from J, leaving 5 bases between them. The CDR3 length is 13 residues. Germline V CDR1 and CDR2: SGHAT, FQNNGV. CDR3 sequence: CASSLGLYNEQFF. DNA for the CDR3: TGTGCCAGCAGCTTAGGACTTTACAATGAGCAGTTCTTC.

This clone was picked up one time. This chain uses TRBV4-1 with TRBJ1-3; 8 positions match TRBD1. CDR1 and CDR2 (germline): MGHRA, YSYEKL. The junction had 7 bases not matched to a gene; V was cut back by 3 bases and J by 0 bases. There are 17 residues in the CDR3. CDR3 protein: CASSHPGQGHSGNTIYF. The CDR3, as DNA: TGCGCCAGCAGCCATCCCGGACAGGGCCACTCTGGAAACACCATATATTTT.

This chain connects TRBV19 to TRBJ2-5; D possibly corresponds to TRBD1 (6 bases). The CDR3 runs to 16 residues. V lost 2 bases and J 2 bases, leaving 15 bases between the germline ends. Germline CDR1 reads LNHDA; CDR2 reads SQIVND (reference sequence). The CDR3 spells CASSISWGQGQETQYF. CDR3 nucleotides: TGTGCCAGTAGTATATCCTGGGGTCAGGGGCAAGAGACCCAGTACTTC.

This chain uses TRBV4-3 with TRBJ1-3; no clear D. Germline-derived CDR1 and CDR2 are LGHNA and YSLEER. Trimming removed 4 bases from V and 0 bases from J, with 4 bases in between. This CDR3 is 13 amino acids long. Written as DNA, the CDR3 is TGCGCCAGCAGCCGACACTCTGGAAACACCATATATTTT. Its protein product is CASSRHSGNTIYF.

J is TRBJ1-2 and V is TRBV5-5, with D hard to call. The CDR3 has 12 residues. The V and J ends lost 2 bases and 6 bases respectively, with 8 bases between them. Per the germline V gene, CDR1 is SGHKS and CDR2 is YYEKEE (reference sequence). The CDR3 nucleotides read TGTGCCAGCAGCTTTTCGACACATGGCTACACCTTC. It specifies CASSFSTHGYTF. Complete variable domain (other parts from reference TRBV5-5 and TRBJ1-2): DAGVTQSPTHLIKTRGQQVTLRCSPISGHKSVSWYQQVLGQGPQFIFQYYEKEERGRGNFPDRFSARQFPNYSSELNVNALLLGDSALYLCASSFSTHGYTFGSGTRLTVV.

The chain links TRBV7-2 to TRBJ1-4, with 12 positions matching TRBD1. Germline V gene sequence: CDR1 SGHTA, CDR2 FQGNSA. CDR3 length equals 18 residues. Trimming cost V 5 bases and J 4 bases; bases outside gene matches: 11. The CDR3 sequence: CASSDTTGTGGSNEKLFF. The CDR3 nucleotides read TGTGCCAGCAGCGATACGACCGGGACAGGGGGCAGTAATGAAAAACTGTTTTTT.

CDR3 sequence (DNA): TGTGCCAGCATTCCGACCGGGACAGGGTTTACTCAGCCCCAGCATTTT. Residues: CASIPTGTGFTQPQHF. The V gene is TRBV28, the J gene TRBJ1-5, with 9 bases that match TRBD1. Germline assignment: CDR1 MDHEN and CDR2 SYDVKM. The CDR3 is 16 residues long. V trimming: 7 bases; J trimming: 6 bases; junction bases outside the gene matches: 13.

The V gene is TRBV27, the J gene TRBJ1-4; 11 bases align to TRBD1. This CDR3 has 23 amino acids. V shed 6 bases, J shed 4 bases, and the junction held 28 bases outside the gene matches. Germline CDR1 is MNHEY and CDR2 is SMNVEV (reference sequence). The CDR3 here is CASRNQYSGTGGAVPVRNEKLFF. The CDR3, as DNA: TGTGCCAGCAGGAACCAATATTCCGGGACAGGGGGGGCCGTTCCGGTCCGTAATGAAAAACTGTTTTTT.

This chain links TRBV2 with TRBJ1-1, with no clear D. The CDR3 contains 14 residues. Germline assignment: CDR1 SNHLY and CDR2 FYNNEI. V gave up 8 bases and J gave up 4 bases, with 17 bases separating them. The CDR3 DNA follows: TGTGCCAGCGACCCGCGGACTATGAGCACTGAAGCTTTCTTT. It codes for CASDPRTMSTEAFF.

The CDR3 reads CASSLPRTGIPTEAFF. The CDR3 DNA reads TGTGCCAGCAGTTTACCCAGGACAGGGATTCCCACTGAAGCTTTCTTT. The rearrangement uses TRBV28 and TRBJ1-1; 8 bases are a match to TRBD1. The CDR3 has 16 residues. In germline, CDR1 is MDHEN, CDR2 SYDVKM. Losses at the gene ends were 2 bases for V and 4 bases for J; bases not matched to a gene: 9.

The chain employs TRBV7-2 and TRBJ2-6; no clear D. The CDR3 length is 14 residues. Trimming took 4 bases from V and 1 from J, leaving 5 bases between them. Per germline, CDR1 SGHTA and CDR2 FQGNSA. The CDR3 sequence: CASSSSSGANVLTF. The DNA for the CDR3 is TGTGCCAGCAGCTCCTCGTCTGGGGCCAACGTCCTGACTTTC.

This clone was detected only a few times. J is TRBJ1-5 and V is TRBV6-1, with D perhaps matching TRBD1 (5 bases). Trimming took off 7 bases at V and 2 bases at J, with 15 bases between the two ends. The CDR3 totals 15 residues. The germline V gene has CDR1 MNHNS and CDR2 SASEGT. In DNA form, the CDR3 reads TGTGCCAGCACGTTCCAAGGACACCGCAATCAGCCCCAGCATTTT. Protein: CASTFQGHRNQPQHF.